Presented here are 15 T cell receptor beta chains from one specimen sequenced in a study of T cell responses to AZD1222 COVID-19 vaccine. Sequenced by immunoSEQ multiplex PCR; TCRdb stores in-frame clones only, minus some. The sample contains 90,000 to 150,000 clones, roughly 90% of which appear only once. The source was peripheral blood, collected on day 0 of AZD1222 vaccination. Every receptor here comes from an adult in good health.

CDR3 coding DNA: TGTGCCAGCAGCTTAGGGCCGTACTACGAGCAGTACTTC. Translating it yields CASSLGPYYEQYF. The chain links TRBV11-3 to TRBJ2-7; the D is unclear. CDR1 is SGHNT, CDR2 YENEEA, per germline. Trimming stripped 1 base from V and 3 bases from J, with 7 bases between. The CDR3 contains 13 residues.

This CDR3 reads CASSAGPELYNEQFF. The CDR3 region has the DNA TGCGCCAGCAGCGCGGGACCGGAACTATACAATGAGCAGTTCTTC. The chain employs TRBV5-1 and TRBJ2-1, with D perhaps TRBD2 (6 bases). Germline CDR1 is SGHRS and CDR2 is YFSETQ. The germline V and J ends were trimmed by 4 bases and 4 bases, with 15 bases remaining between them. The CDR3 has 15 amino acids.

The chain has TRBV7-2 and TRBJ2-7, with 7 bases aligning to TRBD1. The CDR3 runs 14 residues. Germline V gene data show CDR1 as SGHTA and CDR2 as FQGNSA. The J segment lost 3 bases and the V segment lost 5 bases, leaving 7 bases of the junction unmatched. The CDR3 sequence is CASSVQGLRYEQYF. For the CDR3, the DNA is TGTGCCAGCAGCGTACAGGGGCTCCGCTACGAGCAGTACTTC.

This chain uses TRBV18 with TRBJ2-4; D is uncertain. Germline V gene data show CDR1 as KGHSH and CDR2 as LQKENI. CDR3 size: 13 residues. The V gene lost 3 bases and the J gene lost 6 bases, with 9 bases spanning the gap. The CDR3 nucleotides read TGTGCCAGCTCACCGGGCTCTACAAACATTCAGTACTTC. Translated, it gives CASSPGSTNIQYF.

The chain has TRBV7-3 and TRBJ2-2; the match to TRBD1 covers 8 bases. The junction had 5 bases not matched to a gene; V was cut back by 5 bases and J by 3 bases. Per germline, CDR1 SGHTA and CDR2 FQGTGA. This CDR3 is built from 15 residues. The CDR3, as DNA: TGTGCCAGCAGCCTATGGGGACAGGACACCGGGGAGCTGTTTTTT. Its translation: CASSLWGQDTGELFF.

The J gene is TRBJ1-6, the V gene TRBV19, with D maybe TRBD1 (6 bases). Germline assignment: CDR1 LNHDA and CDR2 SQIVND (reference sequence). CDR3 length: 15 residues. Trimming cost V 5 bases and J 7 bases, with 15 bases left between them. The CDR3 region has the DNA TGTGCCAGTAGTTCCGGCCGGACAGACAATTCACCCCTCCACTTT. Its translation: CASSSGRTDNSPLHF. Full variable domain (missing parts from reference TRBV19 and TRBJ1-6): DGGITQSPKYLFRKEGQNVTLSCEQNLNHDAMYWYRQDPGQGLRLIYYSQIVNDFQKGDIAEGYSVSREKKESFPLTVTSAQKNPTAFYLCASSSGRTDNSPLHFGNGTRLTVT.

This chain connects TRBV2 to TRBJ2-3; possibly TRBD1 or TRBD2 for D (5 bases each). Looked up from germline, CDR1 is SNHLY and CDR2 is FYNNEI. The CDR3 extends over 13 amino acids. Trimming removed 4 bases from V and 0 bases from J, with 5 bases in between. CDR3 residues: CASSGDSTDTQYF. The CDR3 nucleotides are TGTGCCAGCAGTGGGGACAGCACAGATACGCAGTATTTT.

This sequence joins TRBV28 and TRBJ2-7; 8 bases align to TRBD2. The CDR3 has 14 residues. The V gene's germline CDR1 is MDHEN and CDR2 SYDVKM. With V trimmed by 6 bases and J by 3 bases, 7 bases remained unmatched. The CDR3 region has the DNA TGTGCCAGCAGACCAGCGGGAGATAGCTACGAGCAGTACTTC. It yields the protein CASRPAGDSYEQYF. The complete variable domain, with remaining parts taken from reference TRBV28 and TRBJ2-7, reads DVKVTQSSRYLVKRTGEKVFLECVQDMDHENMFWYRQDPGLGLRLIYFSYDVKMKEKGDIPEGYSVSREKKERFSLILESASTNQTSMYLCASRPAGDSYEQYFGPGTRLTVT.

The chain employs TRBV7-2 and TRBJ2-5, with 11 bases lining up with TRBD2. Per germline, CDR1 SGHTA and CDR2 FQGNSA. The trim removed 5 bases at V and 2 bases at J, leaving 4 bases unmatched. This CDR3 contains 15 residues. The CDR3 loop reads CASSQGTSGQETQYF. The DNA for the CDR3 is TGTGCCAGCAGCCAAGGGACTAGCGGTCAAGAGACCCAGTACTTC.

CDR3 DNA sequence: TGTGCCAGCAGACCCGGGACAGTTGATGAAGCTTTCTTT. This translates into CASRPGTVDEAFF. The genes are TRBV6-5 and TRBJ1-1; TRBD1 agrees at 7 bases. The CDR3 contains 13 residues. Germline assignment: CDR1 MNHEY and CDR2 SVGAGI. With 6 bases clipped from V and 7 bases from J, the junction kept 8 bases outside the gene matches.

The CDR3 protein is CATSDPTGVGTQYF. The CDR3 DNA follows: TGTGCCACCAGTGATCCCACAGGGGTAGGGACCCAGTACTTC. The chain links TRBV24-1 to TRBJ2-5, with 7 bases lining up with TRBD1. Germline V gives CDR1 KGHDR, CDR2 SFDVKD. After removal of 3 bases from V and 7 bases from J, the junction contained 7 bases not matched to a gene. This CDR3 contains 14 residues.

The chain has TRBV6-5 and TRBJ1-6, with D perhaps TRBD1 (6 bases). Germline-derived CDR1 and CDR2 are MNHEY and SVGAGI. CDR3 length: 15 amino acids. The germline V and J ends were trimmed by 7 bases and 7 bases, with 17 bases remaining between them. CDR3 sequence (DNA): TGTGCCAGCACCTTTATGGACAGAGGAAATTCACCCCTCCACTTT. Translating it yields CASTFMDRGNSPLHF.

The CDR3 here is CATSDPGGSVRNEQFF. The CDR3 region has the DNA TGTGCCACCAGTGATCCGGGCGGGAGCGTAAGGAATGAGCAGTTCTTC. This chain uses TRBV24-1 with TRBJ2-1, with 7 bases aligning to TRBD2. Losses at the gene ends were 3 bases for V and 7 bases for J; bases not matched to a gene: 11. Germline V lookup: CDR1 KGHDR, CDR2 SFDVKD. This CDR3 is built from 16 residues.

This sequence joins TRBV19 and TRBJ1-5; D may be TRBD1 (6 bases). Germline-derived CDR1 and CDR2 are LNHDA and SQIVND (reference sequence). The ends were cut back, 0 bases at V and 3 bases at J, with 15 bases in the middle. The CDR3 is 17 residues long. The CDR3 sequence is CASSIDASTGINQPQHF. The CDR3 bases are TGTGCCAGTAGTATAGACGCGTCGACAGGAATCAATCAGCCCCAGCATTTT.

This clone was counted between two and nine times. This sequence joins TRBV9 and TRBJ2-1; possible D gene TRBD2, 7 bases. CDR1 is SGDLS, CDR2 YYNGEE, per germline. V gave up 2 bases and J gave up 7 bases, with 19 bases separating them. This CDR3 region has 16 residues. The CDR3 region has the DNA TGTGCCAGCAGCGTGGGAGGGAGAGGGGGGATTAATGAGCAGTTCTTC. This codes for CASSVGGRGGINEQFF. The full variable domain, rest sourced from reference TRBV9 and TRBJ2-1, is DSGVTQTPKHLITATGQRVTLRCSPRSGDLSVYWYQQSLDQGLQFLIQYYNGEERAKGNILERFSAQQFPDLHSELNLSSLELGDSALYFCASSVGGRGGINEQFFGPGTRLTVL.